These 29 T cell receptor beta chains came from one sample sequenced in a study of CD8+CD57+ T cells in acquired aplastic anemia. Using genomic DNA as the template, TCR beta VDJ and CDR3 profiling was carried out. One entry per CDR3 protein, called by TCRdb with MiXCR from the reads. The sample lists 150,000 to 200,000 distinct CDR3 sequences, roughly 40% occurring once. The sample comprised sorted CD4+, CD8+, or CD8+CD57+ T cells (not recorded which) from PBMCs. The receptors were sampled from a human donor in good health.

This clonotype was detected ten times or more. This chain joins TRBV20-1 and TRBJ1-5; maybe TRBD1 (5 bases). The CDR3 consists of 14 residues. V was shortened by 0 bases and J by 6 bases, with 12 bases between the two germline ends. In germline, CDR1 is DFQATT, CDR2 SNEGSKA (reference sequence). The CDR3 DNA sequence: TGCAGTGCTAGAGATAGAATCGGGGGTCAGCCCCAGCATTTT. Translating it yields CSARDRIGGQPQHF.

V usage is TRBV7-4 and J usage is TRBJ2-5; no reliable D call. CDR3 size: 13 residues. V lost 1 base and J lost 7, with 10 bases in between. Germline assignment: CDR1 SGHVT and CDR2 SQSDAQ. The CDR3 DNA reads as TGTGCCAGCAGCTTAGGAGGAGTAGGGACCCAGTACTTC. Translated, it gives CASSLGGVGTQYF.

J is TRBJ2-5 and V is TRBV7-9; possible D gene TRBD1, 6 bases. CDR3 length: 15 amino acids. The V end was cut by 1 base, the J end by 7 bases, with 16 bases between. Looked up from germline, CDR1 is SEHNR and CDR2 is FQNEAQ (reference sequence). In DNA, the CDR3 is TGTGCCAGCAGCTTAGAGGGTTGGGGGCACGGGACCCAGTACTTC. It specifies CASSLEGWGHGTQYF.

This clonotype turned up a few times. V usage is TRBV28 and J usage is TRBJ2-1; D not resolved. Germline CDR1 and CDR2: MDHEN and SYDVKM. V lost 5 bases and J lost 7, with 12 bases in between. The CDR3 runs to 13 residues. The CDR3 sequence: CASSPPVTNEQFF. Here the CDR3 DNA reads TGTGCCAGCAGTCCCCCAGTGACAAATGAGCAGTTCTTC.

This clonotype was seen more than once but under ten times. The gene calls are TRBV19 and TRBJ1-6; TRBD1 might be the D (6 bases). This CDR3 contains 15 residues. Trimming removed 4 bases at V and 4 bases at J, with 11 bases between. The germline V gene has CDR1 LNHDA and CDR2 SQIVND (reference sequence). CDR3 residues: CASSTTGRYNSPLHF. In DNA, the CDR3 is TGTGCCAGTAGTACGACAGGAAGGTATAATTCACCCCTCCACTTT. Drawing the rest from reference TRBV19 and TRBJ1-6, the complete variable domain is DGGITQSPKYLFRKEGQNVTLSCEQNLNHDAMYWYRQDPGQGLRLIYYSQIVNDFQKGDIAEGYSVSREKKESFPLTVTSAQKNPTAFYLCASSTTGRYNSPLHFGNGTRLTVT.

There are many counts of this clonotype. The genes are TRBV10-1 and TRBJ2-3; 10 bases agree with TRBD2. Germline CDR1 WNHNN, CDR2 SYGVQD (reference sequence). V lost 2 bases, J lost 7 bases, and 6 bases stayed unmatched. The CDR3 loop spans 15 amino acids. This CDR3 reads CASSEGAGGPYTQYF. CDR3 sequence (DNA): TGCGCCAGCAGTGAGGGAGCGGGAGGGCCCTATACGCAGTATTTT.

This clonotype was recorded many times. V usage is TRBV14 and J usage is TRBJ2-7, with a possible D match to TRBD1 (6 bases). Looked up from germline, CDR1 is SGHDN and CDR2 is FVKESK. This CDR3 is built from 15 residues. V was cut by 1 base and J by 3 bases, with 13 bases left in between. CDR3 coding DNA: TGTGCCAGCAGCCAAGGAGAGGGACAATTCTACGAGCAGTACTTC. Translated: CASSQGEGQFYEQYF.

This clonotype was found many times. V and J are TRBV4-1 and TRBJ2-7; 9 bases are a match to TRBD1. V lost 3 bases to trimming and J lost 4 bases; unmatched junction nucleotides: 4. From germline, CDR1 is MGHRA and CDR2 YSYEKL. The CDR3 is 14 amino acids. The CDR3 coding sequence is TGCGCCAGCAGCCATACAGACAGGGGGTACGAGCAGTACTTC. This gives the protein CASSHTDRGYEQYF.

This clonotype was detected a few times. Without the conserved terminal phenylalanine or tryptophan, this CDR3 likely stems from a read error. The chain has TRBV10-2 and TRBJ2-7; 7 bases map to TRBD1. The CDR3 extends over 14 amino acids. Per the germline V gene, CDR1 is WSHSY and CDR2 is SAAADI. In DNA, the CDR3 is TGTGCCAGCTCAAGCCGGGACAGTACCTACGAGCAGTACTAC. Encoded protein: CASSSRDSTYEQYY.

On this clonotype itself: This may come from a read error, since a much larger clone is one base off. The chain has TRBV9 and TRBJ2-3, with D possibly being TRBD2 (5 bases). CDR3 length: 15 residues. Germline-derived CDR1 and CDR2 are SGDLS and YYNGEE. The CDR3 is CASSVESASTDTRYF. The CDR3 DNA reads TGTGCCAGCAGCGTAGAGTCAGCTAGCACAGATACGCGGTATTTT.

This clonotype has a count of ten or more. The rearrangement joins TRBV6-1 to TRBJ2-7, with 7 bases fitting TRBD2. With 7 bases clipped from V and 0 bases from J, the junction kept 6 bases outside the gene matches. From germline, CDR1 is MNHNS and CDR2 SASEGT. The CDR3 contains 14 residues. CDR3 coding DNA: TGTGCCAGCAAGCCGGGAGGCAGCTCCTACGAGCAGTACTTC. Protein: CASKPGGSSYEQYF.

This clonotype was seen a handful of times. The chain recombines TRBV10-3 with TRBJ2-7; D possibly matches TRBD1 or TRBD2 (5 bases each). Germline CDR1 is ENHRY and CDR2 is SYGVKD. V was cut by 6 bases and J by 0 bases, with 9 bases left in between. The CDR3 covers 13 residues. The CDR3 coding sequence is TGTGCCATCAGGGGGACGGACTCCTACGAGCAGTACTTC. As protein: CAIRGTDSYEQYF.

In its sample, this clonotype was seen many times. The chain uses TRBV6-2 or TRBV6-3 and TRBJ2-7; 7 nucleotides align to TRBD1. Per germline, CDR1 MNHEY and CDR2 SVGEGT. Losses at the gene ends were 3 bases for V and 6 bases for J; bases not matched to a gene: 8. This CDR3 has 14 amino acids. The CDR3 coding sequence is TGTGCCAGCAGTTATTCAGGGGGAACGCGCGAGCAGTACTTC. It translates to CASSYSGGTREQYF.

A few counts support this clonotype. CDR3 DNA sequence: TGTGCCACTAGCGGGGACACCGGGGAGCTGTTTTTT. Amino acid sequence: CATSGDTGELFF. V gene TRBV24-1 combines with J gene TRBJ2-2; 8 positions match TRBD2. The CDR3 is 12 amino acids. The germline V gene has CDR1 KGHDR and CDR2 SFDVKD. Trimming removed 10 bases from V and 3 bases from J; junction bases left unmatched: 0.

This clonotype was seen more than once but under ten times. V usage is TRBV30 and J usage is TRBJ1-5; unclear D gene. Trimming took off 0 bases at V and 2 bases at J, with 5 bases between the two ends. Germline V gives CDR1 GTSNPN, CDR2 SVGIG (reference sequence). The CDR3 has 13 amino acids. The CDR3 loop is CAWSVARNQPQHF. DNA of the CDR3: TGTGCCTGGAGTGTAGCCCGCAATCAGCCCCAGCATTTT.

In this sample, this clonotype turned up a few times. The rearrangement links TRBV15 to TRBJ2-7, with unresolved D. V was pared by 10 bases and J by 2 bases, with 18 bases between. The CDR3 has 14 amino acids. The germline V gene encodes CDR1 LNHNV and CDR2 YYDKDF (reference sequence). This chain's CDR3 is CASIGGSRTYEQYF. CDR3 coding DNA: TGTGCCAGCATCGGTGGGTCCCGGACCTACGAGCAGTACTTC.

About this clonotype itself: As the CDR3 is not closed by the conserved phenylalanine or tryptophan, this likely results from a read error. The chain recombines TRBV10-1 with TRBJ1-6; D is uncertain. V was shortened by 5 bases and J by 7 bases, with 12 bases between the two germline ends. This CDR3 is built from 14 residues. Germline values: CDR1 WNHNN, CDR2 SYGVQD (reference sequence). The CDR3 reads CASSNLGLNSPLHL. For the CDR3, the DNA is TGCGCCAGCAGTAATCTGGGGTTGAATTCACCCCTCCACCTT.

This chain uses TRBV12-3 or TRBV12-4 with TRBJ1-2; a possible D gene is TRBD1 (5 bases). V was trimmed by 4 bases and J by 5 bases, leaving 17 bases between them. The CDR3 covers 15 residues. The CDR3 bases are TGTGCCAGCAGTTCCGGGGGGACTACAGGATATGGCTACACCTTC. Translating gives CASSSGGTTGYGYTF.

V gene TRBV20-1 combines with J gene TRBJ2-5; D is unresolved. The germline V gene has CDR1 DFQATT and CDR2 SNEGSKA (reference sequence). The CDR3 loop spans 14 amino acids. Trimming removed 0 bases at V and 2 bases at J, with 10 bases between. In DNA, the CDR3 is TGCAGTGCTAGAGATGTGGCGCTACAAGAGACCCAGTACTTC. It encodes CSARDVALQETQYF.

The chain employs TRBV29-1 and TRBJ1-5; no firm D call. CDR3 size: 13 residues. Per germline, CDR1 SQVTM and CDR2 ANQGSEA. Trimming cost V 3 bases and J 6 bases, with 12 bases left between them. CDR3 DNA: TGCAGCGTTGATTGCTTGCCCGCTCAGCCCCAGCATTTT. Protein sequence: CSVDCLPAQPQHF.

This clonotype was counted at least ten times. J is TRBJ2-3 and V is TRBV2, with D hard to call. This CDR3 comprises 11 residues. V lost 8 bases to trimming and J lost 6 bases, with 9 bases between them. The germline V gene has CDR1 SNHLY and CDR2 FYNNEI. This CDR3 reads CASERVDTQYF. In nucleotides, the CDR3 is TGTGCCAGCGAAAGGGTGGATACGCAGTATTTT. Looking up the rest from reference TRBV2 and TRBJ2-3 gives the full variable domain: EPEVTQTPSHQVTQMGQEVILRCVPISNHLYFYWYRQILGQKVEFLVSFYNNEISEKSEIFDDQFSVERPDGSNFTLKIRSTKLEDSAMYFCASERVDTQYFGPGTRLTVL.

The chain carries TRBV7-6 and TRBJ1-6; the match to TRBD1 covers 8 bases. V trimming: 1 base; J trimming: 10 bases; junction bases outside the gene matches: 6. CDR1 and CDR2 (germline): SGHVS, FNYEAQ. This CDR3 is 15 amino acids long. The CDR3 DNA follows: TGTGCCAGCAGCTTAGAAGACAGGGGAGACTCACCCCTCCACTTT. This codes for CASSLEDRGDSPLHF. The full variable domain, completed using reference TRBV7-6 and TRBJ1-6, is GAGVSQSPRYKVTKRGQDVALRCDPISGHVSLYWYRQALGQGPEFLTYFNYEAQQDKSGLPNDRFSAERPEGSISTLTIQRTEQRDSAMYRCASSLEDRGDSPLHFGNGTRLTVT.

The chain is built from TRBV19 and TRBJ2-7, with D possibly matching TRBD1 (6 bases). V lost 5 bases and J 1 base, leaving 9 bases between the germline ends. This CDR3 has 13 residues. The germline V gene has CDR1 LNHDA and CDR2 SQIVND (reference sequence). CDR3 amino acids: CASSADRSYEQYF. Here the CDR3 DNA reads TGTGCCAGTAGTGCCGACAGGTCCTACGAGCAGTACTTC.

The table lists this clonotype with many counts. The rearrangement uses TRBV5-4 and TRBJ1-1, with 7 bases that match TRBD1. CDR3 size: 15 residues. Per germline, CDR1 SGHNT and CDR2 YYREEE (reference sequence). Unmatched junction bases numbered 3, after V lost 0 bases and J lost 1 base. The CDR3: CASSLAGQPNTEAFF. The CDR3 nucleotides read TGTGCCAGCAGCTTGGCGGGACAGCCGAACACTGAAGCTTTCTTT.

CDR3 sequence reads: CSAGTATNEKLFF. DNA of the CDR3: TGCAGCGCAGGGACGGCAACTAATGAAAAACTGTTTTTT. The V and J genes are TRBV29-1 and TRBJ1-4; TRBD1 is a possible D gene (5 bases). The V gene's germline CDR1 is SQVTM and CDR2 ANQGSEA. The V end was cut by 7 bases, the J end by 0 bases, with 9 bases between. The CDR3 sequence is 13 residues long.

This clonotype showed up many times. The chain joins TRBV11-2 to TRBJ1-2; a weak D match, TRBD1 (5 bases). The germline V gene has CDR1 SGHAT and CDR2 FQNNGV. This CDR3 contains 16 residues. Trimming removed 5 bases from V and 0 bases from J, with 16 bases in between. CDR3 nucleotide sequence: TGTGCCAGCAGCAAAAGTAGCGGGACGGCTAACTATGGCTACACCTTC. Amino acid sequence: CASSKSSGTANYGYTF.

This clonotype has a handful of counts. V is TRBV24-1 and J is TRBJ2-1; 11 bases map to TRBD2. CDR1 KGHDR and CDR2 SFDVKD come from the germline V gene. The CDR3 loop spans 13 amino acids. After removal of 9 bases from V and 8 bases from J, the junction contained 5 bases not matched to a gene. The CDR3: CATGLAGVDEQFF. The DNA of the CDR3 is TGTGCCACCGGACTAGCGGGTGTAGATGAGCAGTTCTTC.

This clonotype was seen at least ten times. The chain employs TRBV3-1 and TRBJ1-1; unclear D gene. CDR1 and CDR2 from the germline V gene are LGHDT and YNNKEL (reference sequence). Trimming shortened V by 3 bases and J by 4 bases, and 6 bases separated the two germline ends. CDR3 length: 12 amino acids. The CDR3 loop reads CASSHSATEAFF. In DNA form, the CDR3 reads TGTGCCAGCAGCCACAGCGCCACTGAAGCTTTCTTT.

The rearrangement joins TRBV9 to TRBJ2-1; 11 bases are shared with TRBD2. The CDR3 consists of 16 residues. Trimming removed 0 bases from V and 8 bases from J; junction bases left unmatched: 7. Germline V gene sequence: CDR1 SGDLS, CDR2 YYNGEE. The CDR3 DNA sequence: TGTGCCAGCAGCGTAGCTACTAGCGGGAGAGGTGATGAGCAGTTCTTC. It yields the protein CASSVATSGRGDEQFF.